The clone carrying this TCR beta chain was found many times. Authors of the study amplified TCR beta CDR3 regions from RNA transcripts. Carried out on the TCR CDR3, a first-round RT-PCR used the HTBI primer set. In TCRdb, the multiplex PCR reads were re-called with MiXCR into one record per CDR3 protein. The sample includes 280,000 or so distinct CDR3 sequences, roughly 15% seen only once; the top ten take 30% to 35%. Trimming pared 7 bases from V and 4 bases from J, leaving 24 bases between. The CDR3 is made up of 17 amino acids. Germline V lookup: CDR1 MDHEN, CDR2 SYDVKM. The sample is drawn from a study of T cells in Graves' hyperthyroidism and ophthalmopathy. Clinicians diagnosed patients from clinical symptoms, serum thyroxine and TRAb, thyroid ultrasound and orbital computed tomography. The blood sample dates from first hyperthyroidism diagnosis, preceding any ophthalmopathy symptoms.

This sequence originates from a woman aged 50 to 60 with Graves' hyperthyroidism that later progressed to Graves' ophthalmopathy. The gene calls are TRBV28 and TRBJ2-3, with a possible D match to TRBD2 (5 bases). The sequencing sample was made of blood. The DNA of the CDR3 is TGTGCCAGCATCTCCTGGGAGAGGGCACGAGGATCAGATACGCAGTATTTT. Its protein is CASISWERARGSDTQYF.